Below, 2 T cell receptor beta chains from the same sample are listed, as sequenced in a study of cytomegalovirus exposure and HLA in healthy donors (dated by TCRdb to 2015 to 2018). The protocol used for the library was the immunoSEQ multiplex PCR assay. A mixture of 60 forward primers for TCR Vbeta segments and 13 reverse primers for TCR Jbeta segments was used in the multiplex PCR. Here the immuneACCESS table is served through TCRdb, limited to in-frame sequences with V and J called. Missing clones are a known gap in these copies; in checked studies unresolved V genes cover under half, and the rest lacks a known reason. The sample profile shows around 80,000 clones; more than 50% of them were found once. The ten largest clonotypes hold 3.5% to 4.5% of the sample. Sequencing was performed on PBMCs. The receptors were gathered from a male donor in good health and CMV-seropositive.

This chain joins TRBV19 and TRBJ1-2, with a weak D call TRBD1 (5 bases). Trimming shortened V by 8 bases and J by 0 bases, and 10 bases separated the two germline ends. CDR1 is LNHDA, CDR2 SQIVND, per germline (reference sequence). This CDR3 region has 13 residues. Here the CDR3 reads CASLDRSNYGYTF. CDR3 bases: TGTGCCAGTCTCGACAGATCTAACTATGGCTACACCTTC.

The genes are TRBV7-2 and TRBJ2-3; 8 nucleotides line up with TRBD2. The length of the CDR3 is 15 residues. From germline, CDR1 is SGHTA and CDR2 FQGNSA. The J segment lost 6 bases and the V segment lost 3 bases, leaving 8 bases of the junction unmatched. The CDR3 DNA is TGTGCCAGCAGCTTGTCTAGCGGGTTGGGGGATACGCAGTATTTT. It specifies CASSLSSGLGDTQYF.